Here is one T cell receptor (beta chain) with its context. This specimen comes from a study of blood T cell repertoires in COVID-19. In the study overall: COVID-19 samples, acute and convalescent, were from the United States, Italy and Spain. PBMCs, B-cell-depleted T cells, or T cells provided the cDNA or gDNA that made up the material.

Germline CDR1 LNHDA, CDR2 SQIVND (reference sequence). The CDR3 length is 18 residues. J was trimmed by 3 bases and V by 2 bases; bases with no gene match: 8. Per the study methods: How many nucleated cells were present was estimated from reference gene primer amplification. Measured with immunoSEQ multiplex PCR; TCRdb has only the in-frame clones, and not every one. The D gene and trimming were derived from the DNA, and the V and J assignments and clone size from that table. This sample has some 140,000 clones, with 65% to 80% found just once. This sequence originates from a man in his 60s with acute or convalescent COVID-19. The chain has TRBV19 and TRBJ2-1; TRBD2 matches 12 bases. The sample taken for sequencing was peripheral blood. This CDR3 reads CASSIPNPGLAGYNEQFF. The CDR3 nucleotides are TGTGCCAGTAGTATACCTAACCCGGGACTAGCGGGCTACAATGAGCAGTTCTTC.